This T cell receptor beta chain derives from a study of T cell clonality in common variable immunodeficiency. Findings and caveats of the study: In common variable immunodeficiency, TCR beta chains reportedly carried fewer deletions and N-nucleotide insertions.

Many counts were recorded for this clone. Its specificity is not known. From the germline J gene comes the end of the CDR3, since the read stops 3 residues before it. Only in-frame clones appear in the TCRdb table, and some are missing; sequencing was by immunoSEQ multiplex PCR. The sample is made up of around 42,000 clones, none counted only once. CDR3 length: 14 amino acids. The junction had 5 bases not matched to a gene; V was cut back by 6 bases and J by 0 bases. Germline V gene sequence: CDR1 SGHRS, CDR2 YFSETQ. V usage is TRBV5-1 and J usage is TRBJ2-5; 7 bases line up with TRBD2. The material sequenced was peripheral blood mononuclear cells. The clonotype comes from a human donor with common variable immunodeficiency. The DNA read from the CDR3 is TGCGCCAGCACCCGAGCGGGAAACCAAGAGACC. Its translation is CASTRAGNQET. The full CDR3 is CASTRAGNQETQYF.